This TCR beta chain comes out of a study of blood T cells in healthy people across ages. Overall study results and limits: Relative to aged donors, long-lived donors carried more naive CD4+ cells and displayed higher diversity.

The CDR3 has 16 amino acids. V was shortened by 3 bases and J by 8 bases, with 21 bases between the two germline ends. The germline V gene has CDR1 MNHNS and CDR2 SASEGT. Worth noting for this clonotype: What it binds is unknown.

Then a second PCR, running roughly 7 to 11 cycles, was carried out with a sample-barcoded 5' primer and a J-beta primer mix. Paired-end reads containing CDR3 totaled no fewer than 2.5 million for each sample. One entry per CDR3 protein results from TCRdb running MiXCR on the 5' RACE reads. The sample includes about 1.4 million distinct CDR3 sequences, roughly 59% seen only once; the top ten take over 6.5%. Sequencing was done on a sample of blood. The clonotype originates from a man aged 18 to 30 in good health. The chain links TRBV6-1 to TRBJ2-3; D is perhaps TRBD1 (6 bases). CDR3 amino acids: CASSETTGWGFSTQYF. The CDR3 nucleotides are TGTGCCAGCAGTGAGACGACAGGTTGGGGGTTCAGTACGCAGTATTTT.